These T cell receptor beta chains were read from a single sample in a study of blood T cell repertoires in COVID-19. The data were produced by immunoSEQ multiplex PCR, yet TCRdb's version contains in-frame clones alone and is incomplete. The sample includes about 150,000 clones, roughly four fifths of them seen just once. The sample was peripheral blood. Receptors originate from a woman aged 60 to 75 with COVID-19, enrolled during active disease. CDR3s include the opening cysteine and the closing phenylalanine or tryptophan. D genes are given only for firm matches. Size is omitted from some rows. Given values are once, few, many or a class for expanded clones.

j_gene,v_gene,d_gene,abundance,len,CDR3aa,CDR3nt
TRBJ1-2,TRBV29-1,-,-,15,CSVEASDPRNYGYTF,TGCAGCGTTGAAGCCAGCGACCCAAGGAACTATGGCTACACCTTC
TRBJ1-2,TRBV13,-,-,15,CASRMTRAGWRGYTF,TGTGCCAGCAGAATGACCCGAGCCGGGTGGAGGGGCTACACCTTC
TRBJ1-2,TRBV5-1,TRBD1,few,14,CASSRGQGTMGYTF,TGCGCCAGCAGCCGGGGACAGGGCACTATGGGCTACACCTTC
TRBJ2-2,TRBV12-3/TRBV12-4,-,-,12,CASTLYTGELFF,TGTGCCAGCACCTTATACACCGGGGAGCTGTTTTTT
TRBJ1-6,TRBV19,-,-,14,CASSIGAELTPLHF,TGTGCCAGTAGTATTGGGGCCGAATTGACACCCCTCCACTTT
TRBJ1-2,TRBV27,-,-,12,CASSLQGYGYTF,TGTGCCAGCAGTCTCCAGGGTTATGGCTACACCTTC
TRBJ2-4,TRBV27,TRBD1,-,16,CASSSKGAVAKNIQYF,TGTGCCAGCAGTTCCAAGGGGGCGGTAGCCAAAAACATTCAGTACTTC
TRBJ2-1,TRBV5-1,TRBD2,-,14,CASSLIAGENEQFF,TGCGCCAGCAGCTTGATAGCGGGGGAGAATGAGCAGTTCTTC
TRBJ1-2,TRBV28,TRBD1,-,14,CASSLGQGPYGYTF,TGTGCCAGCAGTCTCGGACAGGGGCCTTATGGCTACACCTTC
TRBJ2-3,TRBV9,TRBD2,few,16,CASSVEDGRATDTQYF,TGTGCCAGCAGCGTAGAAGACGGGAGGGCCACAGATACGCAGTATTTT
TRBJ2-3,TRBV5-8,TRBD1,-,16,CASSFDRGRGTDTQYF,TGTGCCAGCAGCTTCGACAGGGGTAGGGGTACAGATACGCAGTATTTT
TRBJ2-1,TRBV7-8,TRBD2,-,14,CASSQGQTSGKQFF,TGTGCCAGCAGCCAAGGACAGACTAGCGGGAAGCAGTTCTTC
TRBJ2-1,TRBV14,-,-,14,CASSQEGGQTEQFF,TGTGCCAGCAGCCAAGAGGGGGGACAGACCGAGCAGTTCTTC
TRBJ1-3,TRBV18,-,-,15,CASSPLAGSGNTIYF,TGTGCCAGCTCTCCTCTCGCAGGCTCTGGAAACACCATATATTTT
TRBJ1-2,TRBV6-5,TRBD1,few,13,CASRYDRGGGYTF,TGTGCCAGCAGATACGACAGGGGCGGTGGCTACACCTTC
TRBJ2-2,TRBV5-4,TRBD2,-,15,CASSLLAGLERELFF,TGTGCCAGCAGCTTGCTAGCGGGGCTGGAAAGGGAGCTGTTTTTT
TRBJ1-2,TRBV18,-,-,12,CASSPGRDGYTF,TGTGCCAGCTCACCTGGGCGGGATGGCTACACCTTC
TRBJ2-7,TRBV18,TRBD2,-,15,CASSPLEGRAVEQYF,TGTGCCAGCTCACCGTTGGAAGGGAGGGCCGTCGAGCAGTACTTC
TRBJ1-5,TRBV3-1/TRBV3-2,-,once,15,CASSQSQGINQPQHF,TGTGCCAGCAGCCAAAGTCAGGGAATCAATCAGCCCCAGCATTTT
TRBJ2-3,TRBV5-1,-,-,16,CASSSLRGGSTDTQYF,TGCGCCAGCAGCTCTCTTAGGGGGGGTAGCACAGATACGCAGTATTTT
TRBJ1-2,TRBV6-4,-,-,13,CASSVEGSGGYTF,TGTGCCAGCAGTGTAGAGGGATCGGGTGGCTACACCTTC
TRBJ1-2,TRBV9,-,-,16,CASSQSNGVLYYGYTF,TGTGCCAGCAGCCAGTCTAACGGGGTCCTCTACTATGGCTACACCTTC
TRBJ1-1,TRBV18,TRBD1,-,17,CASSPRSGQGNRGEAFF,TGTGCCAGCTCACCAAGGTCGGGACAGGGCAATAGGGGTGAAGCTTTCTTT
TRBJ2-3,TRBV5-1,TRBD1,-,14,CASGTTGSTDTQYF,TGCGCCAGCGGGACGACAGGGTCAACAGATACGCAGTATTTT
TRBJ1-6,TRBV19,-,few,16,CASSLRPTGGNSPLHF,TGTGCCAGTAGTCTCCGCCCGACGGGGGGGAATTCACCCCTCCACTTT
TRBJ2-7,TRBV7-9,-,few,13,CASRPSGGYEQYF,TGTGCCAGCAGGCCATCCGGGGGCTACGAGCAGTACTTC
TRBJ2-1,TRBV21-1,-,-,15,CASSKAGGRECEQFF,TGTGCCAGCAGCAAAGCGGGGGGGCGGGAATGCGAGCAGTTCTTC
TRBJ2-3,TRBV5-1,TRBD2,-,16,CASSLGSGISTDTQYF,TGCGCCAGCAGCTTGGGTAGCGGGATTAGCACAGATACGCAGTATTTT
TRBJ2-7,TRBV19,-,few,15,CASSPRGRSSYEQYF,TGTGCCAGTAGTCCTCGGGGGAGGTCCTCCTACGAGCAGTACTTC
TRBJ2-7,TRBV7-2,TRBD2,few,14,CASSSLAGRGGQYF,TGTGCCAGCAGCTCCCTAGCGGGAAGGGGAGGGCAGTACTTC
TRBJ1-5,TRBV19,TRBD1,-,16,CASLPMGQGGNQPQHF,TGTGCCAGCTTGCCGATGGGACAGGGTGGCAATCAGCCCCAGCATTTT
TRBJ1-1,TRBV3-1/TRBV3-2,TRBD1,-,13,CASSPTGSAEAFF,TGTGCCAGCAGCCCGACAGGGAGCGCTGAAGCTTTCTTT
TRBJ2-5,TRBV6-6,-,-,16,CASKASESGNQETQYF,TGTGCCAGCAAGGCATCGGAGAGCGGTAACCAAGAGACCCAGTACTTC
TRBJ1-1,TRBV6-5,-,-,13,CASKEHLNTEAFF,TGTGCCAGCAAGGAGCACCTGAACACTGAAGCTTTCTTT
TRBJ1-4,TRBV6-5,TRBD1,-,15,CASSYSNRGGEKLFF,TGTGCCAGCAGTTACTCGAACAGGGGGGGTGAAAAACTGTTTTTT
TRBJ2-1,TRBV11-2,-,-,17,CASSLDQRRVGYNEQFF,TGTGCCAGCAGCTTGGACCAGCGGAGAGTGGGCTACAATGAGCAGTTCTTC
TRBJ2-3,TRBV6-5,TRBD1,once,14,CASGRDRGPDTQYF,TGTGCCTCTGGTAGGGACAGGGGGCCAGATACGCAGTATTTT
TRBJ1-5,TRBV7-8,TRBD1,few,15,CASSSGRTGQQPQHF,TGTGCCAGCAGCTCAGGTCGGACAGGGCAACAGCCCCAGCATTTT
TRBJ2-7,TRBV3-1/TRBV3-2,-,once,15,CASSQRRGSPYEQYF,TGTGCCAGCAGCCAAAGGAGGGGATCCCCTTACGAGCAGTACTTC
TRBJ1-4,TRBV5-5,TRBD1,few,14,CASSAGTGAEKLFF,TGTGCCAGCAGCGCCGGGACAGGGGCTGAAAAACTGTTTTTT
TRBJ1-5,TRBV19,-,-,13,CASSPDWNQPQHF,TGTGCCAGTAGTCCCGACTGGAATCAGCCCCAGCATTTT
TRBJ1-1,TRBV6-1,-,-,16,CASSEAYRTVNTEAFF,TGTGCCAGCAGTGAAGCCTATAGGACAGTGAACACTGAAGCTTTCTTT
TRBJ1-6,TRBV19,TRBD1,-,16,CASSPGQGGYNSPLHF,TGTGCCAGTAGTCCCGGACAGGGAGGCTATAATTCACCCCTCCACTTT
TRBJ1-2,TRBV19,-,-,14,CASSISPGALGYTF,TGTGCCAGTAGTATATCCCCAGGGGCGCTTGGCTACACCTTC
TRBJ2-7,TRBV27,-,-,18,CASTTIRGGSSPPYEQYF,TGTGCCAGCACTACGATCAGGGGTGGGTCTTCCCCCCCCTACGAGCAGTACTTC
TRBJ1-1,TRBV19,-,-,13,CASSAQTGIEAFF,TGTGCCAGTAGTGCTCAAACAGGTATCGAAGCTTTCTTT
TRBJ2-3,TRBV6-1,-,-,17,CASSEISSAMSTDTQYF,TGTGCCAGCAGTGAAATTTCTAGCGCAATGAGCACAGATACGCAGTATTTT
TRBJ1-1,TRBV12-3/TRBV12-4,-,-,13,CASSFTGNTEAFF,TGTGCCAGCTCTTTTACAGGGAACACTGAAGCTTTCTTT
TRBJ2-5,TRBV5-6,TRBD2,-,16,CASSLLLAGGRETQYF,TGTGCCAGCAGCCTCCTACTAGCGGGGGGGCGAGAGACCCAGTACTTC
TRBJ1-1,TRBV6-5,-,-,14,CASRKGLRNTEAFF,TGTGCCAGCAGGAAGGGACTTCGGAACACTGAAGCTTTCTTT
TRBJ2-1,TRBV15,-,-,14,CATSRGSRVDEQFF,TGTGCCACCAGCAGAGGGAGTCGGGTTGATGAGCAGTTCTTC
TRBJ1-1,TRBV6-5,-,-,15,CASRRGSAGNLGAFF,TGTGCCAGCAGGAGGGGGTCTGCAGGGAATCTAGGAGCTTTCTTT
TRBJ1-5,TRBV5-3,TRBD1,-,14,CARSNLGGCQPQHF,TGTGCCAGAAGCAATTTAGGGGGCTGTCAGCCCCAGCATTTT
TRBJ1-1,TRBV27,-,-,14,CASSLRVPNTEAFF,TGTGCCAGCAGCTTGAGGGTCCCGAACACTGAAGCTTTCTTT